The 29 T cell receptor beta chains below were found in one sample sequenced in a study of T cells expressing NK-cell markers. For each CDR3 protein, TCRdb gives one entry from its re-call of the 5' RACE reads, without DNA. The sample has about 460,000 distinct CDR3 sequences. Sequenced input: blood T cells: a sorted CD56 or NKG2C T cell subset, CD4+ or CD8+ T cells, or bulk PBMC T cells (not recorded which). The receptors originated from a woman aged 45-65 years in good health.

The chain is built from TRBV29-1 and TRBJ2-7; there is no DNA to check the TCRdb D call of TRBD1. This CDR3 region has 13 residues. Germline CDR1 SQVTM, CDR2 ANQGSEA. CDR3: CSVVGTLTYEQYF.

The V and J genes are TRBV6-6 and TRBJ2-7; TCRdb lists TRBD2, though no DNA is available to test this call. The CDR3 runs to 14 residues. Per the germline V gene, CDR1 is MNHNY and CDR2 is SVGAGI (reference sequence). The CDR3 sequence is CASRSGRSTYEQYF.

The chain uses TRBV7-9 and TRBJ1-4; absent DNA, TCRdb's TRBD1 call cannot be checked. Germline loops: CDR1 SEHNR, CDR2 FQNEAQ (reference sequence). The CDR3 consists of 16 residues. CDR3 residues: CASSPVLGRGGEKLFF.

This chain uses TRBV18 with TRBJ2-3. Germline CDR1 reads KGHSH; CDR2 reads LQKENI. This CDR3 comprises 14 residues. The chain's CDR3 is CASSPPHLRDTQYF.

The chain carries TRBV20-1 and TRBJ2-7; TCRdb names TRBD1, which stays unverified in the absence of DNA. CDR1 is DFQATT and CDR2 is SNEGSKA in the germline V gene (reference sequence). The length of the CDR3 is 14 residues. Here the CDR3 reads CSAIPGQSAYEQYF.

The chain employs TRBV27 and TRBJ2-7; TCRdb picks TRBD2, but there is no DNA to check that call. The CDR3 has 13 residues. CDR1 and CDR2 from the germline V gene are MNHEY and SMNVEV (reference sequence). The CDR3 loop reads CASRRTLNYEQYF.

The genes are TRBV7-2 and TRBJ2-2; no DNA is available, so the TRBD2 call from TCRdb remains unchecked. The CDR3 runs 15 residues. Germline V gene lookup returns CDR1 SGHTA and CDR2 FQGNSA. CDR3 loop: CASNTEGGNTGELFF.

This chain joins TRBV6-5 and TRBJ2-2; checking the TCRdb D call of TRBD2 is not possible without DNA. Germline values: CDR1 MNHEY, CDR2 SVGAGI. There are 18 residues in the CDR3. The CDR3 loop is CASSYSAGGFPTTGELFF.

This sequence joins TRBV7-6 and TRBJ2-6. This CDR3 spans 16 amino acids. Germline assignment: CDR1 SGHVS and CDR2 FNYEAQ. The CDR3 reads CASSEILVGGANVLTF.

CDR3 loop: CASSRTPDTQYF. V and J are TRBV6-5 and TRBJ2-3. The CDR3 is 12 amino acids. Looked up from germline, CDR1 is MNHEY and CDR2 is SVGAGI.

The J gene is TRBJ1-2, the V gene TRBV9; TCRdb proposes TRBD1, but this gene call is untestable without DNA. The length of the CDR3 is 15 residues. CDR1 is SGDLS and CDR2 is YYNGEE in the germline V gene. The CDR3 spells CASSPGDRVLGGYTF.

V and J are TRBV4-1 and TRBJ2-2; TCRdb lists TRBD2, though no DNA is available to test this call. Per germline, CDR1 MGHRA and CDR2 YSYEKL. The CDR3 length is 16 residues. This CDR3 reads CASSLLTRVDTGELFF.

The chain uses TRBV15 and TRBJ2-2; TCRdb returns TRBD1, unconfirmable since there is no DNA. Germline V gene lookup returns CDR1 LNHNV and CDR2 YYDKDF (reference sequence). CDR3 length equals 16 residues. Here the CDR3 reads CATSRDPQGSTGELFF.

V gene TRBV11-2 combines with J gene TRBJ2-1; TCRdb returns TRBD1, unconfirmable since there is no DNA. Germline V gives CDR1 SGHAT, CDR2 FQNNGV. CDR3 size: 18 residues. This CDR3 is CASSLDSGGSYLYNEQFF.

The chain couples TRBV5-1 to TRBJ1-1; lacking DNA, the TRBD1 call made by TCRdb goes unchecked. The CDR3 runs to 16 residues. CDR1 and CDR2 (germline): SGHRS, YFSETQ. The CDR3 here is CASRAGTDFSNTEAFF.

The chain has TRBV4-2 and TRBJ2-7. Germline assignment: CDR1 LGHNA and CDR2 YNFKEQ. This CDR3 is built from 16 residues. The chain's CDR3 is CASSQDPAGVSLEQYF.

The genes are TRBV5-1 and TRBJ1-2. This CDR3 comprises 14 residues. Germline CDR1 and CDR2: SGHRS and YFSETQ. CDR3 sequence reads: CASGTSRGTDGYTF.

The chain carries TRBV19 and TRBJ2-3. Germline CDR1 LNHDA, CDR2 SQIVND (reference sequence). CDR3 size: 15 residues. This chain's CDR3 is CASVDQWPSTDTQYF.

The V and J genes are TRBV5-1 and TRBJ2-3; the TCRdb D gene call, TRBD2, has no DNA to confirm it. Germline V gives CDR1 SGHRS, CDR2 YFSETQ. The CDR3 runs 15 residues. CDR3: CASSGGTTRADTQYF.

The CDR3 reads CASSHRSGRNTGELFF. This sequence joins TRBV5-1 and TRBJ2-2; TCRdb proposes TRBD2, but this gene call is untestable without DNA. In germline, CDR1 is SGHRS, CDR2 YFSETQ. There are 16 residues in the CDR3.

The rearrangement joins TRBV5-1 to TRBJ2-7. CDR3 length equals 18 residues. Germline-derived CDR1 and CDR2 are SGHRS and YFSETQ. CDR3 protein: CASSLAKVGAYSHYEQYF.

The chain links TRBV12-3 or TRBV12-4 to TRBJ2-3; absent DNA, TCRdb's TRBD2 call cannot be checked. This CDR3 region has 11 residues. The CDR3 here is CASAGTSAQYF.

This rearrangement joins TRBV4-2 to TRBJ2-1. CDR1 is LGHNA, CDR2 YNFKEQ, per germline. The CDR3 length is 14 residues. Here the CDR3 reads CASSQATTYNEQFF.

This chain links TRBV4-2 with TRBJ2-3; TCRdb returns TRBD1, unconfirmable since there is no DNA. This CDR3 is 15 amino acids long. The germline gives CDR1 LGHNA, CDR2 YNFKEQ. This CDR3 reads CASSQEQVDTDTQYF.

The chain couples TRBV20-1 to TRBJ2-1; the D gene TCRdb calls, TRBD2, cannot be checked with no DNA. The CDR3 consists of 12 residues. CDR1 is DFQATT and CDR2 is SNEGSKA in the germline V gene (reference sequence). CDR3 in amino acids: CSGVAEDNEQFF.

This sequence joins TRBV11-2 and TRBJ2-7; absent DNA, TCRdb's TRBD1 call cannot be checked. Germline V lookup: CDR1 SGHAT, CDR2 FQNNGV. This CDR3 is built from 15 residues. The CDR3 sequence is CASSLSGQSKYEQYF.

The chain is built from TRBV5-1 and TRBJ1-5. CDR3 length: 15 residues. From germline, CDR1 is SGHRS and CDR2 YFSETQ. This CDR3 reads CASSPTPGAAGSQHF.

V is TRBV9 and J is TRBJ2-3; the TCRdb D gene call, TRBD1, has no DNA to confirm it. Germline V lookup: CDR1 SGDLS, CDR2 YYNGEE. The CDR3 totals 14 residues. The CDR3 is CASSADRALSTQYF.

The chain carries TRBV5-1 and TRBJ2-2. Germline V gene lookup returns CDR1 SGHRS and CDR2 YFSETQ. This CDR3 is built from 15 residues. The CDR3 sequence: CASSFVRGSTGELFF. Full variable domain (remainder filled in from reference TRBV5-1 and TRBJ2-2): KAGVTQTPRYLIKTRGQQVTLSCSPISGHRSVSWYQQTPGQGLQFLFEYFSETQRNKGNFPGRFSGRQFSNSRSEMNVSTLELGDSALYLCASSFVRGSTGELFFGEGSRLTVL.